This T cell receptor (beta chain) was identified during a study of beta chain features in type 1 diabetes. The study, taken as a whole, reports: Shorter TCRB CDR3s, moderately but significantly so, marked every one of the four CD4+ subsets in Type 1 diabetes patients.

One heparinised draw, averaging around 120 mL, was taken per donor. Sorted populations all had greater than 95% purity. Since all of the isolated RNA was reverse transcribed, expressed TCRB transcripts were what got sequenced. Clones were read by immunoSEQ multiplex PCR, and TCRdb kept only the in-frame ones, dropping some. The table lists more than 300,000 clones, around 13% of them singletons, with 0.008% to 0.011% in the top ten. In germline, CDR1 is LGHNT, CDR2 FRNRAP. V lost 1 base to trimming and J lost 5 bases; unmatched junction nucleotides: 5. This CDR3 spans 15 amino acids. For this clone: What it recognizes is unknown.

This rearrangement joins TRBV12-5 to TRBJ1-1; TRBD1 matches 9 bases. This TCR was sampled from a young woman with type 1 diabetes. The sample was naive CD4+ T cells from blood. CDR3 loop: CASGLGDRAQTEAFF. The CDR3 DNA reads as TGTGCTAGTGGTTTGGGGGACAGGGCGCAAACTGAAGCTTTCTTT.